The source of this T cell receptor beta chain is a study of T cells in Graves' hyperthyroidism and ophthalmopathy. Background on the study: Prior to any treatment, at the point of initial diagnosis, peripheral blood was collected.

As regards this clonotype: Its antigen is still unknown.

In making diagnoses, clinical symptoms, serum thyroxine and TRAb, thyroid ultrasound and orbital computed tomography were all used. Fresh 10 ml peripheral blood yielded PBMCs. Amplification targeted TCR beta CDR3 regions from RNA transcripts. Using the HTBI primer set, a first-round RT-PCR was run on the TCR CDR3. MiXCR, applied by TCRdb to the multiplex PCR reads, yields one record per CDR3 protein. Among 600,000 to 650,000 distinct CDR3 sequences listed, 15% to 20% were seen once. Germline assignment: CDR1 LNHNV and CDR2 YYDKDF (reference sequence). CDR3 length equals 13 residues. V was pared by 7 bases and J by 8 bases, with 15 bases between. The study's findings and limits: Most thyroid clonotypes expanded above 0.001 appeared in blood too.

The chain uses TRBV15 and TRBJ2-1; tentatively, D is TRBD1 or TRBD2 (5 bases each). The receptor was derived from a woman aged 25-40 years with Graves' hyperthyroidism. What was sequenced was blood. In DNA, the CDR3 is TGTGCCACCACCCTATTAAGGGACGATGAGCAGTTCTTC. It translates to CATTLLRDDEQFF.